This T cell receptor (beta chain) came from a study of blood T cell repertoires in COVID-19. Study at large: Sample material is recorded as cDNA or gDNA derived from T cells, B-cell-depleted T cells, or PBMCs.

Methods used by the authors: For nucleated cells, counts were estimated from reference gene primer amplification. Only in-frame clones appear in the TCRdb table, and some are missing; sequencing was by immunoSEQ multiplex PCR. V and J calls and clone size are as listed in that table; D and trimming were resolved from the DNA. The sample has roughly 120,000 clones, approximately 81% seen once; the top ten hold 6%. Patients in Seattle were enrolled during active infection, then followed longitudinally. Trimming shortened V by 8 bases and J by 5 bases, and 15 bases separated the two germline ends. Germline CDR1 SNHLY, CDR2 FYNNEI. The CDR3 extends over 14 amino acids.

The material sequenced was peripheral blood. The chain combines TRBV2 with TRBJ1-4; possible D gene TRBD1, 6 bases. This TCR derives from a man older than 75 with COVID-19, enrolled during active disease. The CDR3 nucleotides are TGTGCCAGCGAGGGGACATATGCCAATGAAAAACTGTTTTTT. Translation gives CASEGTYANEKLFF.